The entry that follows covers one T cell receptor (beta chain) sequence. The data derive from a study of T cell changes during pregnancy in multiple sclerosis. Sequenced by immunoSEQ multiplex PCR; TCRdb stores in-frame clones only, minus some. The profile shows about 17,000 clones, 70% to 90% of them singletons. The V gene lost 0 bases and the J gene lost 3 bases, with 3 bases spanning the gap. The CDR3 totals 13 residues. Germline V gene sequence: CDR1 MGHRA, CDR2 YSYEKL. This TCR was sampled from a female donor in good health, enrolled as a control in a pregnancy study. This specimen was CD8+ T cells from peripheral blood mononuclear cells, taken after pregnancy. The J gene is TRBJ2-1, the V gene TRBV4-1; D unclear. CDR3 sequence reads: CASSQDYYNEQFF. CDR3 bases: TGCGCCAGCAGCCAAGACTACTACAATGAGCAGTTCTTC.